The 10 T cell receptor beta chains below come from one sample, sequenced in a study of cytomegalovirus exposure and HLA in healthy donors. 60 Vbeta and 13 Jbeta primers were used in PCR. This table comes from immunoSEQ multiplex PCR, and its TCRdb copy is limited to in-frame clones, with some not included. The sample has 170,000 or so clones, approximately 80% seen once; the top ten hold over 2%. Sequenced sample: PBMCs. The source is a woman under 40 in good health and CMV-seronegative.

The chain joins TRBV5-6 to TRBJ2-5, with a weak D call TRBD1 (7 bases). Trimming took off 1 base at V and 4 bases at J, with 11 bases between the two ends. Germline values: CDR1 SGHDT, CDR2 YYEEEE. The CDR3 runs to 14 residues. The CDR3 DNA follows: TGTGCCAGCAGCTTGAGACAGGGAGGAGAGACCCAGTACTTC. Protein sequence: CASSLRQGGETQYF.

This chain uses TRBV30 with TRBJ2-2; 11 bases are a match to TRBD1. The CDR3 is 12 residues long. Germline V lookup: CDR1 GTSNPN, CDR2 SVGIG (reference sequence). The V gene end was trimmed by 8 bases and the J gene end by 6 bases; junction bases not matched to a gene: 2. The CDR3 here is CAVGQGAGELFF. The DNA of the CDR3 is TGTGCCGTGGGACAGGGGGCCGGGGAGCTGTTTTTT.

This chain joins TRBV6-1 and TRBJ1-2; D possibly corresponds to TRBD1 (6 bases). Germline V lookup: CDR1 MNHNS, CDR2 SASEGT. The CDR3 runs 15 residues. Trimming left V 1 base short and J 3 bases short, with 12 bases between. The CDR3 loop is CASSEGDRWYYGYTF. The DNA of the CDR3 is TGTGCCAGCAGTGAAGGCGACAGGTGGTACTATGGCTACACCTTC.

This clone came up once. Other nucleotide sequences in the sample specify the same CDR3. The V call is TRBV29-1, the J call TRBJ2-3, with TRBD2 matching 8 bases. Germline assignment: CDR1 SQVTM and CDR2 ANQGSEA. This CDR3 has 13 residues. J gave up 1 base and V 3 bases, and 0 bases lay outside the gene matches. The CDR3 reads CSVERGGTDTQYF. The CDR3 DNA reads TGCAGCGTTGAGCGGGGGGGCACAGATACGCAGTATTTT.

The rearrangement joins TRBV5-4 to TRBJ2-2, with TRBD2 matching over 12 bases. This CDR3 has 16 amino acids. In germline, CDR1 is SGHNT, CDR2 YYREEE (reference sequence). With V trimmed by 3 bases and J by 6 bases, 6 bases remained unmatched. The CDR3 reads CASSSASGRGPGELFF. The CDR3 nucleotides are TGTGCCAGCAGCTCGGCTAGCGGGAGGGGACCCGGGGAGCTGTTTTTT.

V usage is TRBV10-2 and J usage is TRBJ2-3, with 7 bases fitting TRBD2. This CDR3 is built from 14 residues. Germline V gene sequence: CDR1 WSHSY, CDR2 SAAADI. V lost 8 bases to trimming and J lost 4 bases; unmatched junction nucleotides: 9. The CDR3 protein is CASLTGRESDTQYF. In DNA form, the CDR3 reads TGCGCCAGCTTGACGGGGCGGGAGTCAGATACGCAGTATTTT.

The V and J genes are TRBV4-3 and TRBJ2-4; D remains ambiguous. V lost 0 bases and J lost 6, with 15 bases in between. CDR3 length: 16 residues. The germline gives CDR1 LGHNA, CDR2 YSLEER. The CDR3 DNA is TGCGCCAGCAGCCAAGATCGCGGCAGTCAAATAAACATTCAGTACTTC. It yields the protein CASSQDRGSQINIQYF.

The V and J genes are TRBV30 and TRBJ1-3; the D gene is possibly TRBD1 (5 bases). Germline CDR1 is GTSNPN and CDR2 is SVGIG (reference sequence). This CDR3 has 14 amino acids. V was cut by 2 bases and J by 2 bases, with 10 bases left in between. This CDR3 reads CAWSTGEAGNTIYF. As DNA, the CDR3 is TGTGCCTGGAGTACGGGGGAGGCTGGAAACACCATATATTTT.

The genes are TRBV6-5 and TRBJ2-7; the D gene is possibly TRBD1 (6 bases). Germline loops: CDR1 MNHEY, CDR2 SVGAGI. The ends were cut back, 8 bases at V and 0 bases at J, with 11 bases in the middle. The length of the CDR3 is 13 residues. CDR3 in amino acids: CASGGQSSYEQYF. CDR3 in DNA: TGTGCCAGCGGTGGACAGAGCTCCTACGAGCAGTACTTC.

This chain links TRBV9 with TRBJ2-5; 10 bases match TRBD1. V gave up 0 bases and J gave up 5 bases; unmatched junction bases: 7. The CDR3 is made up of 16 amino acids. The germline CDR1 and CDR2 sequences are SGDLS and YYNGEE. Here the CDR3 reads CASSVGPGQGRETQYF. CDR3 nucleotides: TGTGCCAGCAGCGTAGGCCCGGGACAGGGGAGGGAGACCCAGTACTTC.